This entry is about one T cell receptor (beta chain). Antigen specificity is unknown. The table came from immunoSEQ multiplex PCR; TCRdb's copy has only in-frame clones and leaves some out. The table has roughly 50,000 clones, over 75% seen once; the top ten hold approximately 5%. This entry comes from a study of T cell responses to AZD1222 COVID-19 vaccine. Overall study results and limits: At baseline, seropositivity was found in only a handful of AZD1222 recipients.

The starting material was peripheral blood, obtained 28 days after the second AZD1222 dose. This sequence was found in an adult who received the AZD1222 COVID-19 vaccine.

The CDR3 region has the DNA TGTGCGGTCGCAGTGAACACTGAAGCTTTCTTT. This gives the protein CAVAVNTEAFF. The chain has TRBV19 and TRBJ1-1, with D unclear. Germline V CDR1 and CDR2: LNHDA, SQIVND (reference sequence). The CDR3 length is 11 residues.